The 31 T cell receptor beta chains in this list originate from one sample, sequenced in a study of beta chain features in type 1 diabetes. No cognate antigen is known for these TCRs. Whole-study results and caveats: Shorter TCRB CDR3s, moderately but significantly so, were found in Type 1 diabetes patients in all four CD4+ subsets.

The whole isolated RNA underwent reverse transcription, so sequencing captured expressed TCRB transcripts. TCRdb's table, derived via immunoSEQ multiplex PCR, lists solely in-frame clones and lacks some. The sample consists of 500,000 to 800,000 clones, 9.5% to 15% of them appearing once. The sample comprised naive CD4+ T cells from blood. These receptors were collected from a man aged 25-45 years with type 1 diabetes.

The chain links TRBV7-2 to TRBJ2-7; unclear D gene. Trimming cost V 5 bases and J 3 bases, with 17 bases left between them. The germline V gene has CDR1 SGHTA and CDR2 FQGNSA. The CDR3 sequence is 15 residues long. CDR3 loop: CASSQGGESIYEQYF. Here the CDR3 DNA reads TGTGCCAGCAGCCAAGGTGGTGAGTCAATCTACGAGCAGTACTTC.

This chain links TRBV4-1 with TRBJ2-1; D possibly uses TRBD1 or TRBD2 (5 bases each). CDR1 MGHRA and CDR2 YSYEKL come from the germline V gene. V was pared by 2 bases and J by 7 bases, with 9 bases between. The CDR3 runs to 13 residues. The CDR3 nucleotides are TGCGCCAGCAGCCAACAGGGAGTAAATGAGCAGTTCTTC. Encoded protein: CASSQQGVNEQFF.

This clone turned up a few times. J is TRBJ1-2 and V is TRBV7-2; TRBD1 aligns across 7 bases. V gave up 4 bases and J gave up 3 bases; unmatched junction bases: 14. The CDR3 totals 17 residues. CDR1 SGHTA and CDR2 FQGNSA come from the germline V gene. The CDR3 here is CASSSLTQRGRDYGYTF. The DNA for the CDR3 is TGTGCCAGCAGCTCCCTGACGCAAAGGGGGCGCGACTATGGCTACACCTTC. Together with reference TRBV7-2 and TRBJ1-2, the CDR3 gives the full variable domain: GAGVSQSPSNKVTEKGKDVELRCDPISGHTALYWYRQSLGQGLEFLIYFQGNSAPDKSGLPSDRFSAERTGGSVSTLTIQRTQQEDSAVYLCASSSLTQRGRDYGYTFGSGTRLTVV.

V and J are TRBV11-3 and TRBJ1-2; tentatively, D is TRBD1 (5 bases). Germline lookup yields CDR1 SGHNT and CDR2 YENEEA. This CDR3 contains 13 residues. Between the trimmed V and J ends, which lost 7 bases and 12 bases, there was a span of 21 bases. The DNA of the CDR3 is TGTGCCAGCAACCCTTCCGGGGCGTATTGGCACACCTTC. It is translated as CASNPSGAYWHTF.

This clone was counted between two and nine times. V gene TRBV29-1 combines with J gene TRBJ2-3; D unclear. The CDR3 has 12 amino acids. The germline gives CDR1 SQVTM, CDR2 ANQGSEA. Trimming cost V 7 bases and J 4 bases, with 12 bases left between them. CDR3 sequence (DNA): TGCAGCGCCCTATTGGTGGCAGATACGCAGTATTTT. As protein: CSALLVADTQYF.

With respect to this clone: This sample also contains other DNA sequences that code for the same CDR3. The CDR3: CASSQRTSGETQYF. Written as DNA, the CDR3 is TGTGCCAGCAGCCAGCGGACCTCGGGGGAGACCCAGTACTTC. V gene TRBV7-9 combines with J gene TRBJ2-5, with a tentative D call TRBD2 (5 bases). Trimming cost V 5 bases and J 5 bases, with 15 bases left between them. The germline V gene encodes CDR1 SEHNR and CDR2 FQNEAQ (reference sequence). CDR3 length equals 14 residues.

There are a few counts of this clone. Here the CDR3 DNA reads TGTGCCAGCAGCTCTACGGGACAGACCTACGAGCAGTACTTC. Its protein is CASSSTGQTYEQYF. V usage is TRBV11-2 and J usage is TRBJ2-7; the match to TRBD1 covers 7 bases. The CDR3 consists of 14 residues. Trimming cost V 4 bases and J 2 bases; bases outside gene matches: 5. Per the germline V gene, CDR1 is SGHAT and CDR2 is FQNNGV.

This clone was seen just once. This sequence joins TRBV2 and TRBJ1-5; D is uncertain. The CDR3 consists of 13 residues. V lost 7 bases, J lost 7 bases, and 14 bases lay in between. The germline gives CDR1 SNHLY, CDR2 FYNNEI. The DNA of the CDR3 is TGTGCCAGCACCACGGAGGAGCGACAGCCCCAGCATTTT. Translating it yields CASTTEERQPQHF. The full variable domain, its missing parts supplied by reference TRBV2 and TRBJ1-5, is EPEVTQTPSHQVTQMGQEVILRCVPISNHLYFYWYRQILGQKVEFLVSFYNNEISEKSEIFDDQFSVERPDGSNFTLKIRSTKLEDSAMYFCASTTEERQPQHFGDGTRLSIL.

A few counts support this clone. V usage is TRBV5-1 and J usage is TRBJ2-2, with D perhaps TRBD1 (6 bases). Germline CDR1 is SGHRS and CDR2 is YFSETQ. The CDR3 covers 16 residues. Trimming pared 4 bases from V and 4 bases from J, leaving 17 bases between. The CDR3 region has the DNA TGCGCCAGCAGCCCCTTGGGGGCGCGGAGCACCGGGGAGCTGTTTTTT. This translates into CASSPLGARSTGELFF.

This clone turned up a few times. The J gene is TRBJ1-1, the V gene TRBV19; D not certain. Germline values: CDR1 LNHDA, CDR2 SQIVND (reference sequence). The CDR3 is made up of 12 amino acids. V lost 7 bases and J 7 bases, leaving 13 bases between the germline ends. As DNA, the CDR3 is TGTGCCAGTATTCGAACGGGCGGTGAAGCTTTCTTT. This translates into CASIRTGGEAFF.

The chain couples TRBV29-1 to TRBJ2-3, with D unclear. Germline V gene data show CDR1 as SQVTM and CDR2 as ANQGSEA. The CDR3 consists of 13 residues. Trimming shortened V by 2 bases and J by 3 bases, and 9 bases separated the two germline ends. The DNA of the CDR3 is TGCAGCGTTGAACGGATCGGTACAGATACGCAGTATTTT. Amino acid sequence: CSVERIGTDTQYF.

This chain connects TRBV6-5 to TRBJ2-1, with D perhaps matching TRBD1 (5 bases). The ends were cut back, 6 bases at V and 6 bases at J, with 18 bases in the middle. This CDR3 has 15 amino acids. Germline values: CDR1 MNHEY, CDR2 SVGAGI. CDR3 sequence: CASSPGLWQGNEQFF. The CDR3 bases are TGTGCCAGCAGCCCCGGGCTATGGCAGGGCAATGAGCAGTTCTTC.

This clone was detected a few times. The rearrangement links TRBV2 to TRBJ1-5; maybe TRBD1 (5 bases). Germline CDR1 is SNHLY and CDR2 is FYNNEI. V lost 6 bases and J 0 bases, leaving 9 bases between the germline ends. This CDR3 contains 14 residues. CDR3 coding DNA: TGTGCCAGCAGCACGACAGATAGCAATCAGCCCCAGCATTTT. Translation gives CASSTTDSNQPQHF.

This clone was detected only a few times. The chain links TRBV19 to TRBJ1-1, with 7 bases identical to TRBD1. The germline V gene encodes CDR1 LNHDA and CDR2 SQIVND (reference sequence). This CDR3 has 15 amino acids. V lost 3 bases to trimming and J lost 1 base; unmatched junction nucleotides: 5. As DNA, the CDR3 is TGTGCCAGTAGTATGAACAGGGGCGCGAACACTGAAGCTTTCTTT. Its translation is CASSMNRGANTEAFF.

V and J are TRBV29-1 and TRBJ2-2; 7 bases are shared with TRBD1. Looked up from germline, CDR1 is SQVTM and CDR2 is ANQGSEA. The junction had 8 bases not matched to a gene; V was cut back by 6 bases and J by 4 bases. The CDR3 loop spans 14 amino acids. CDR3 in amino acids: CSVTRQGLTGELFF. In DNA form, the CDR3 reads TGCAGCGTCACGCGACAGGGTCTCACCGGGGAGCTGTTTTTT.

This clone was counted only a few times. CDR3 in DNA: TGTGCCAGCAGCTTGACATCGCCGGCCCTGGATGGCGAGCAGTACTTC. Amino acids: CASSLTSPALDGEQYF. V gene TRBV5-6 combines with J gene TRBJ2-7; D is unclear. Trimming removed 1 base at V and 6 bases at J, with 20 bases between. Per the germline V gene, CDR1 is SGHDT and CDR2 is YYEEEE. The CDR3 is 16 residues long.

This clone showed up just a few times. J is TRBJ2-5 and V is TRBV10-3, with 8 bases aligning to TRBD1. J was trimmed by 1 base and V by 6 bases; bases with no gene match: 4. Germline V gene sequence: CDR1 ENHRY, CDR2 SYGVKD. There are 14 residues in the CDR3. The CDR3 DNA reads TGTGCCATCAGGAAGACAGGGGTCCAAGAGACCCAGTACTTC. Amino acids: CAIRKTGVQETQYF.

This clone was recorded once. This chain uses TRBV15 with TRBJ2-3; TRBD1 or TRBD2 may be the D gene (5 bases each). Trimming removed 1 base from V and 2 bases from J, with 10 bases in between. This CDR3 contains 15 residues. Per germline, CDR1 LNHNV and CDR2 YYDKDF (reference sequence). The CDR3 is CATSRGGTHTDTQYF. In nucleotides, the CDR3 is TGTGCCACCAGCAGAGGAGGGACCCACACAGATACGCAGTATTTT. The complete variable domain, with remaining parts taken from reference TRBV15 and TRBJ2-3, reads DAMVIQNPRYQVTQFGKPVTLSCSQTLNHNVMYWYQQKSSQAPKLLFHYYDKDFNNEADTPDNFQSRRPNTSFCFLDIRSPGLGDTAMYLCATSRGGTHTDTQYFGPGTRLTVL.

This clone was observed a handful of times. This chain connects TRBV6-5 to TRBJ1-2; 7 bases match TRBD1. The V and J ends lost 5 bases and 7 bases, in that order; junction bases with no gene match: 7. Per germline, CDR1 MNHEY and CDR2 SVGAGI. The CDR3 spans 13 residues. The CDR3 DNA follows: TGTGCCAGCAGTGCCAGGGGGAATAGTGGCTACACCTTC. Protein product: CASSARGNSGYTF.

This clone was seen a handful of times. V usage is TRBV5-1 and J usage is TRBJ1-2; TRBD1 aligns across 11 bases. Germline assignment: CDR1 SGHRS and CDR2 YFSETQ. The CDR3 covers 14 residues. With 5 bases clipped from V and 7 bases from J, the junction kept 7 bases outside the gene matches. CDR3 amino acids: CASSRDRGTLGYTF. The DNA of the CDR3 is TGCGCCAGCAGTCGGGACAGGGGGACGCTTGGCTACACCTTC.

This clone has just a few counts. The chain carries TRBV9 and TRBJ2-3; TRBD2 might be the D (6 bases). The CDR3 totals 15 residues. Germline-derived CDR1 and CDR2 are SGDLS and YYNGEE. The V end lost 7 bases, the J end lost 3 bases, and 18 bases lay between the germline ends. The DNA of the CDR3 is TGTGCCAGCTCCGTTTCTAGCGAGAGGACAGATACGCAGTATTTT. Translated, it gives CASSVSSERTDTQYF.

The gene calls are TRBV27 and TRBJ2-2, with 9 bases matching TRBD1. CDR1 is MNHEY, CDR2 SMNVEV, per germline (reference sequence). The CDR3 consists of 14 residues. V trimming: 7 bases; J trimming: 3 bases; junction bases outside the gene matches: 3. The DNA of the CDR3 is TGTGCCAGCAAAAGGACAGGGGACACCGGGGAGCTGTTTTTT. It encodes CASKRTGDTGELFF.

The rearrangement joins TRBV14 to TRBJ2-7; D uncertain. The CDR3 runs to 11 residues. Germline values: CDR1 SGHDN, CDR2 FVKESK. V dropped 5 bases and J dropped 10 bases, with 12 bases sitting between them. The CDR3 loop is CASSSVGYQYF. Here the CDR3 DNA reads TGTGCCAGCAGCAGCGTGGGGTACCAGTACTTC.

This clone has just a few counts. V is TRBV7-9 and J is TRBJ2-4; TRBD1 aligns across 10 bases. This CDR3 has 16 amino acids. V shed 3 bases, J shed 5 bases, and the junction held 7 bases outside the gene matches. The germline gives CDR1 SEHNR, CDR2 FQNEAQ (reference sequence). CDR3: CASSFMDRGSENIQYF. For the CDR3, the DNA is TGTGCCAGCAGCTTCATGGACAGGGGGAGCGAAAACATTCAGTACTTC. Supplemented by reference TRBV7-9 and TRBJ2-4, the full variable domain reads DTGVSQNPRHKITKRGQNVTFRCDPISEHNRLYWYRQTLGQGPEFLTYFQNEAQLEKSRLLSDRFSAERPKGSFSTLEIQRTEQGDSAMYLCASSFMDRGSENIQYFGAGTRLSVL.

The sample holds a few counts of this clone. This chain links TRBV6-1 with TRBJ2-2; D uncertain. The ends were cut back, 1 base at V and 0 bases at J, with 6 bases in the middle. Germline CDR1 and CDR2: MNHNS and SASEGT. This CDR3 comprises 15 residues. The CDR3 DNA reads TGTGCCAGCAGTGAAGTGGCGGCGAACACCGGGGAGCTGTTTTTT. Its protein product is CASSEVAANTGELFF.

The chain links TRBV7-2 to TRBJ2-5; weak D call: TRBD1 (6 bases). Germline V lookup: CDR1 SGHTA, CDR2 FQGNSA. The CDR3 sequence is 17 residues long. The V end was cut by 4 bases, the J end by 6 bases, with 24 bases between. This CDR3 is CASSSIGGGQRLKTQYF. Written as DNA, the CDR3 is TGTGCCAGCAGCTCAATTGGCGGTGGACAGCGGTTGAAGACCCAGTACTTC. Complete variable domain (other parts from reference TRBV7-2 and TRBJ2-5): GAGVSQSPSNKVTEKGKDVELRCDPISGHTALYWYRQSLGQGLEFLIYFQGNSAPDKSGLPSDRFSAERTGGSVSTLTIQRTQQEDSAVYLCASSSIGGGQRLKTQYFGPGTRLLVL.

This clone has a handful of counts. The J gene is TRBJ2-5, the V gene TRBV14; D not resolved. Germline loops: CDR1 SGHDN, CDR2 FVKESK. V was trimmed by 3 bases and J by 3 bases, leaving 8 bases between them. The CDR3 loop spans 13 amino acids. The CDR3 reads CASSQANEETQYF. DNA for the CDR3: TGTGCCAGCAGCCAGGCCAACGAAGAGACCCAGTACTTC.

This clone was seen a few times. Within the sample, other DNA sequences also encode this same CDR3. The V and J genes are TRBV5-1 and TRBJ1-5; 10 bases are shared with TRBD1. This CDR3 region has 14 residues. Germline trimming cut 2 bases from V and 5 bases from J; bases unmatched to any gene: 1. Germline loops: CDR1 SGHRS, CDR2 YFSETQ. The CDR3 loop reads CASSLGTGDQPQHF. CDR3 sequence (DNA): TGCGCCAGCAGCTTAGGGACAGGGGATCAGCCCCAGCATTTT.

Only a few counts were recorded for this clone. The CDR3 protein is CASRENRVAGANVLTF. The CDR3 DNA follows: TGTGCCAGCAGGGAGAACAGGGTGGCCGGGGCCAACGTCCTGACTTTC. The gene calls are TRBV2 and TRBJ2-6; possible D gene TRBD1, 6 bases. This CDR3 has 16 amino acids. Germline-derived CDR1 and CDR2 are SNHLY and FYNNEI. Trimming took 6 bases from V and 4 from J, leaving 16 bases between them.

This clone came up a few times. The same CDR3 is also encoded by other DNA sequences in this sample. The chain employs TRBV29-1 and TRBJ1-1; D remains ambiguous. The CDR3 spans 12 residues. With 1 base removed from V and 4 bases from J, the gap between germline ends came to 7 bases. Germline lookup yields CDR1 SQVTM and CDR2 ANQGSEA. CDR3 protein: CSVEGSGTEAFF. The CDR3, as DNA: TGCAGCGTTGAAGGGTCAGGCACTGAAGCTTTCTTT.

In this sample, this clone turned up a few times. The rearrangement links TRBV7-8 to TRBJ2-2, with 7 bases matching TRBD1. This CDR3 has 15 amino acids. The trim removed 3 bases at V and 5 bases at J, leaving 6 bases unmatched. CDR1 and CDR2 from the germline V gene are SGHVS and FQNEAQ. CDR3 loop: CASSFGQGETGELFF. In nucleotides, the CDR3 is TGTGCCAGCAGCTTTGGGCAGGGGGAAACCGGGGAGCTGTTTTTT.